Listed below are T cell receptor beta chains from one sample, sequenced in a study of neurological immune-mediated disorders. TCRdb used MiXCR to reprocess the 5' RACE reads, holding one entry per CDR3 protein. The sample gives approximately 37,000 distinct CDR3 sequences, roughly 15% of which show up once; roughly 30% is in the top ten. The specimen sequenced was PBMCs. These receptors all come from a woman between 50 and 59 years old with HTLV-1-associated myelopathy (HAM/TSP). CDR3s include the opening cysteine and the closing phenylalanine or tryptophan. The D gene is left open where the match is weak. Not every row has a clone size; where given, it reads once, few, many or a size class.

>TRBJ2-5|TRBV20-1|TRBD2|many
TGCAGTGCTAGAGATAGCCAGCGGGGGGGAGAAGAGACCCAGTACTTC
CSARDSQRGGEETQYF
>TRBJ1-1|TRBV12-3/TRBV12-4|-|many
TGTGCCAGCAGTGCCGGGATCACATTTGGACCTGAAGCTTTCTTT
CASSAGITFGPEAFF
>TRBJ2-7|TRBV29-1|-|few
TGCAGCGTTTCTGACTCCTACGAGCAGTACTTC
CSVSDSYEQYF
>TRBJ1-1|TRBV5-1|-|-
TGCGCCAGCAGCTCGGACGGGGGGAACACTGAAGCTTTCTTT
CASSSDGGNTEAFF
>TRBJ2-5|TRBV18|-|-
TGTGCCAGCTCACCACGCAGGGGAGGAGGGCAAGAGACCCAGTACTTC
CASSPRRGGGQETQYF
>TRBJ2-2|TRBV7-9|-|medium-sized
TGTGCCAGCAGCTTTCGGCAGGGGACGAACACCGGGGAGCTGTTTTTT
CASSFRQGTNTGELFF
>TRBJ2-6|TRBV20-1|TRBD1|many
TGCAGTGGACGTGATGACGCCGACAGGGCTGGGGCCAACGTCCTGACTTTC
CSGRDDADRAGANVLTF
>TRBJ1-5|TRBV6-2/TRBV6-3|TRBD1|many
TGTGCCAGCAGTTACCCGCGGACAGGGGCCCCCAGTCAGCCCCAGCATTTT
CASSYPRTGAPSQPQHF
>TRBJ2-5|TRBV10-3|-|many
TGTGCCATCAGGCAGGAGCGGCAAGAGACCCAGTACTTC
CAIRQERQETQYF
>TRBJ2-2|TRBV5-1|-|many
TGCGCCAGCAGCTGGGCCTCGAACACCGGGGAGCTGTTTTTT
CASSWASNTGELFF
>TRBJ2-3|TRBV29-1|TRBD2|many
TGCAGCGTGACCGGGACTAACACAGATACGCAGTATTTT
CSVTGTNTDTQYF
>TRBJ1-1|TRBV4-3|-|-
TGCGCCAGCACCTTAAAGCTTGAAAGTACTGAAGCTTTCTTT
CASTLKLESTEAFF
>TRBJ2-1|TRBV20-1|-|many
TGCAGTGCCGAGGCCCGGGCGTTGTACAATGAGCAGTTCTTC
CSAEARALYNEQFF
>TRBJ1-1|TRBV18|TRBD1|-
TGTGCCAGCTCACCGCGACAGGGGTCGGACACTGAAGCTTTCTTT
CASSPRQGSDTEAFF
>TRBJ2-4|TRBV4-1|-|many
TGCGCCAGCAGCCAAGAAGGCCCCATCTGGGCCAAAAACATTCAGTACTTC
CASSQEGPIWAKNIQYF
>TRBJ2-5|TRBV5-1|-|many
TGCGCCAGCAGCTCCAAAGGGATCCCAGGGGAACCAAGGGAGACCCAGTACTTC
CASSSKGIPGEPRETQYF
>TRBJ1-5|TRBV27|-|many
TGTGCCAGCAGTTTATCCGGGACAAGTCAGCCCCAGCATTTT
CASSLSGTSQPQHF
>TRBJ1-3|TRBV29-1|-|many
TGCAGCGTGCGAACACAGGGCGCTGGAAACACCATATATTTT
CSVRTQGAGNTIYF
>TRBJ2-2|TRBV5-1|-|once
TGCGCCAGCAGCTTGACTTCAGATCACACCGGGGATCTGTTTTTT
CASSLTSDHTGDLFF
>TRBJ1-4|TRBV12-3/TRBV12-4|-|many
TGTGCCAGCAGTTTTGGAGTGGGGGAGGAAAAACTGTTTTTT
CASSFGVGEEKLFF
>TRBJ2-1|TRBV6-1|-|many
TGTGCCAGCAGTATCGGGACTCTACGCCACAATGAGCAGTTCTTC
CASSIGTLRHNEQFF
>TRBJ1-6|TRBV30|TRBD1|-
TGTGCCTGGAGTGCCGGACAGGACAATTCACCCCTCCACTTT
CAWSAGQDNSPLHF
>TRBJ1-1|TRBV12-3/TRBV12-4|-|-
TGTGCCAGCAGTTTTGACCGGGTGGACACTGAAGATTTCTTT
CASSFDRVDTEDFF
>TRBJ2-3|TRBV29-1|TRBD2|many
TGCAGCGTTGTACCGCGGGGGGGCAGAGATACGCAGTATTTT
CSVVPRGGRDTQYF
>TRBJ2-3|TRBV6-2/TRBV6-3|-|many
TGTGCCAGCAGTTACCTACAGGGAAATACGCAGTATTTT
CASSYLQGNTQYF
>TRBJ2-5|TRBV5-5|TRBD1|many
TGTGCCAGCAGCTTTGACAGGGCACGGGAGACCCAGTACTTC
CASSFDRARETQYF